Listed here are 28 T cell receptor beta chains from one sample, sequenced in a study of T cell responses to AZD1222 COVID-19 vaccine. The repertoire was sequenced with immunoSEQ multiplex PCR; TCRdb's copy has only in-frame clones and lacks some. Of 120,000 or so clones listed, 80% to 90% are singletons. The sequenced sample was peripheral blood, obtained on day 0 of AZD1222 vaccination. The receptors here all came from an adult in good health.

This sequence joins TRBV5-6 and TRBJ1-5; no definite D call. This CDR3 comprises 16 residues. Germline V gene sequence: CDR1 SGHDT, CDR2 YYEEEE. Trimming shortened V by 3 bases and J by 3 bases, and 16 bases separated the two germline ends. In DNA, the CDR3 is TGTGCCAGCAGCTCTGACGGCGGTTTAGTCAATCAGCCCCAGCATTTT. Translating gives CASSSDGGLVNQPQHF. Full variable domain (outside the CDR3, taken from reference TRBV5-6 and TRBJ1-5): DAGVTQSPTHLIKTRGQQVTLRCSPKSGHDTVSWYQQALGQGPQFIFQYYEEEERQRGNFPDRFSGHQFPNYSSELNVNALLLGDSALYLCASSSDGGLVNQPQHFGDGTRLSIL.

This chain joins TRBV27 and TRBJ1-6, with D uncertain. Trimming took off 5 bases at V and 8 bases at J, with 16 bases between the two ends. The length of the CDR3 is 15 residues. Germline V gives CDR1 MNHEY, CDR2 SMNVEV (reference sequence). The CDR3 is CASSPRQLLHSPLHF. The CDR3 DNA reads TGTGCCAGCAGTCCCCGTCAGCTACTTCATTCACCCCTCCACTTT.

V and J are TRBV28 and TRBJ1-4; 8 nucleotides line up with TRBD1. The ends lost 6 bases at V and 5 bases at J; junction bases unmatched: 11. Germline V gene sequence: CDR1 MDHEN, CDR2 SYDVKM. CDR3 length: 16 amino acids. The DNA for the CDR3 is TGTGCCAGCAGCCCTCCCCGACAGGGGCGCAATGAAAAACTGTTTTTT. Its translation: CASSPPRQGRNEKLFF.

V usage is TRBV15 and J usage is TRBJ2-1; 11 nucleotides line up with TRBD2. This CDR3 region has 16 residues. Per germline, CDR1 LNHNV and CDR2 YYDKDF (reference sequence). The V segment lost 3 bases and the J segment 6 bases; nucleotides outside the gene matches: 7. CDR3 residues: CATSRPTSGRGNEQFF. CDR3 sequence (DNA): TGTGCCACCAGCAGGCCCACTAGCGGGAGAGGCAATGAGCAGTTCTTC.

This clone was counted many times. The V and J genes are TRBV11-2 and TRBJ1-2; unclear D gene. The CDR3 has 13 amino acids. Between the trimmed V and J ends, which lost 5 bases and 5 bases, there was a span of 12 bases. Germline CDR1 is SGHAT and CDR2 is FQNNGV. CDR3 region: CASSPPGVYGYTF. As DNA, the CDR3 is TGTGCCAGCAGCCCGCCAGGAGTATATGGCTACACCTTC. The whole variable domain, remainder taken from reference TRBV11-2 and TRBJ1-2, is EAGVAQSPRYKIIEKRQSVAFWCNPISGHATLYWYQQILGQGPKLLIQFQNNGVVDDSQLPKDRFSAERLKGVDSTLKIQPAKLEDSAVYLCASSPPGVYGYTFGSGTRLTVV.

This clone has only one observation. The chain carries TRBV9 and TRBJ2-1; TRBD2 aligns across 7 bases. V lost 4 bases to trimming and J lost 0 bases; unmatched junction nucleotides: 7. Germline lookup yields CDR1 SGDLS and CDR2 YYNGEE. The CDR3 totals 16 residues. CDR3 nucleotide sequence: TGTGCCAGCAGCATCCAAGCGGGACGCTCCTACAATGAGCAGTTCTTC. Its translation: CASSIQAGRSYNEQFF.

The chain joins TRBV7-9 to TRBJ2-7; D call uncertain. The V end was cut by 5 bases, the J end by 4 bases, with 18 bases between. The germline V gene encodes CDR1 SEHNR and CDR2 FQNEAQ (reference sequence). This CDR3 is 15 amino acids long. The CDR3 loop is CASSMDRPPSYEQYF. The CDR3 DNA reads TGTGCCAGCAGCATGGACCGACCCCCCTCATACGAGCAGTACTTC.

The V and J genes are TRBV11-2 and TRBJ1-2; possible D gene TRBD1, 6 bases. V dropped 1 base and J dropped 4 bases, with 16 bases sitting between them. This CDR3 has 16 amino acids. The V gene's germline CDR1 is SGHAT and CDR2 FQNNGV. The CDR3 region has the DNA TGTGCCAGCAGCTTAGTTAGCAGGGGTAGTGCCTATGGCTACACCTTC. Translating it yields CASSLVSRGSAYGYTF. Full variable domain (rest looked up from reference TRBV11-2 and TRBJ1-2): EAGVAQSPRYKIIEKRQSVAFWCNPISGHATLYWYQQILGQGPKLLIQFQNNGVVDDSQLPKDRFSAERLKGVDSTLKIQPAKLEDSAVYLCASSLVSRGSAYGYTFGSGTRLTVV.

The chain employs TRBV6-1 and TRBJ1-5; D is unresolved. CDR1 MNHNS and CDR2 SASEGT come from the germline V gene. V lost 2 bases and J 4 bases, leaving 6 bases between the germline ends. CDR3 size: 13 residues. CDR3 protein: CASSELGNQPQHF. CDR3 coding DNA: TGTGCCAGCAGTGAACTCGGGAATCAGCCCCAGCATTTT.

This chain links TRBV25-1 with TRBJ2-1; the D gene is possibly TRBD1 (5 bases). The CDR3 totals 13 residues. Germline loops: CDR1 MGHDK, CDR2 SYGVNS. V lost 6 bases to trimming and J lost 9 bases, with 15 bases between them. CDR3 sequence reads: CASRARPDTEQFF. CDR3 nucleotide sequence: TGTGCCAGCAGAGCTCGGCCGGACACTGAGCAGTTCTTC.

This clone was seen only once. V and J are TRBV19 and TRBJ2-1; 8 bases agree with TRBD2. CDR3 length: 14 residues. The V segment lost 6 bases and the J segment 4 bases; nucleotides outside the gene matches: 5. CDR1 is LNHDA, CDR2 SQIVND, per germline (reference sequence). CDR3 loop: CASRRASGYNEQFF. The CDR3 DNA sequence: TGTGCCAGTAGGAGGGCTAGCGGGTACAATGAGCAGTTCTTC.

This clone was picked up many times. The chain links TRBV10-2 to TRBJ2-2; tentative D call: TRBD1 (6 bases). The V gene's germline CDR1 is WSHSY and CDR2 SAAADI. The CDR3 is 14 amino acids. Trimming took 11 bases from V and 1 from J, leaving 14 bases between them. CDR3 coding DNA: TGCGCCGGTTTACCGGGACAGAACACCGGGGAGCTGTTTTTT. Protein: CAGLPGQNTGELFF.

This clone occurred once. The chain couples TRBV3-1 (or the pseudogene TRBV3-2) to TRBJ2-7; no clear D. Germline V gives CDR1 LGHDT, CDR2 YNNKEL (reference sequence). The CDR3 has 13 amino acids. Trimming pared 0 bases from V and 4 bases from J, leaving 7 bases between. In DNA, the CDR3 is TGTGCCAGCAGCCAAGATTTGGGGTACGAGCAGTACTTC. Amino acid sequence: CASSQDLGYEQYF.

This clone was observed once. The genes are TRBV15 and TRBJ2-3; 12 nucleotides agree with TRBD1. V trimming: 1 base; J trimming: 4 bases; junction bases outside the gene matches: 6. This CDR3 has 17 amino acids. The germline V gene encodes CDR1 LNHNV and CDR2 YYDKDF (reference sequence). The CDR3 sequence: CATSRAQGTGGADTQYF. The CDR3 DNA reads as TGTGCCACCAGCAGAGCCCAAGGGACAGGGGGCGCAGATACGCAGTATTTT.

The CDR3 loop reads CASSLVLSGNTIYF. CDR3 nucleotides: TGTGCCAGCAGCTTGGTACTCTCTGGAAACACCATATATTTT. The chain carries TRBV5-6 and TRBJ1-3; D ambiguous. The V end lost 0 bases, the J end lost 0 bases, and 4 bases lay between the germline ends. Looked up from germline, CDR1 is SGHDT and CDR2 is YYEEEE. The length of the CDR3 is 14 residues. Drawing the rest from reference TRBV5-6 and TRBJ1-3, the complete variable domain is DAGVTQSPTHLIKTRGQQVTLRCSPKSGHDTVSWYQQALGQGPQFIFQYYEEEERQRGNFPDRFSGHQFPNYSSELNVNALLLGDSALYLCASSLVLSGNTIYFGEGSWLTVV.

This clone came up a few times. V is TRBV4-1 and J is TRBJ1-2; D is unclear. CDR3 size: 15 residues. Trimming stripped 4 bases from V and 3 bases from J, with 15 bases between. The germline gives CDR1 MGHRA, CDR2 YSYEKL. Here the CDR3 reads CASSRLQRGDYGYTF. The CDR3 DNA reads as TGCGCCAGCAGCCGGCTACAGCGGGGTGACTATGGCTACACCTTC.

The chain combines TRBV30 with TRBJ1-1, with D possibly matching TRBD1 (6 bases). Germline V gives CDR1 GTSNPN, CDR2 SVGIG (reference sequence). The CDR3 runs 16 residues. V gave up 4 bases and J gave up 1 base, with 19 bases separating them. The CDR3 region is CAWTEQGWRGNTEAFF. CDR3 DNA: TGTGCCTGGACCGAACAGGGATGGCGGGGGAACACTGAAGCTTTCTTT.

The gene calls are TRBV5-4 and TRBJ2-5; 8 positions match TRBD2. This CDR3 contains 16 residues. Germline lookup yields CDR1 SGHNT and CDR2 YYREEE (reference sequence). V lost 0 bases, J lost 1 base, and 5 bases stayed unmatched. The CDR3 nucleotides read TGTGCCAGCAGCTTGGGTCGCGCGGGGGGCCAAGAGACCCAGTACTTC. Translated: CASSLGRAGGQETQYF.

DNA for the CDR3: TGTGCTAGTGGGCCACAGGGGAATTATGGCTACACCTTC. It yields the protein CASGPQGNYGYTF. V usage is TRBV12-5 and J usage is TRBJ1-2, with 7 bases identical to TRBD1. V dropped 6 bases and J dropped 5; count of bases not matched to a gene: 6. From germline, CDR1 is LGHNT and CDR2 FRNRAP. The CDR3 totals 13 residues.

The V gene is TRBV5-4, the J gene TRBJ1-1, with D unresolved. Germline V CDR1 and CDR2: SGHNT, YYREEE (reference sequence). The CDR3 consists of 14 residues. Trimming left V 0 bases short and J 3 bases short, with 9 bases between. The DNA of the CDR3 is TGTGCCAGCAGCTTGGCGGGGAGGGACACTGAAGCTTTCTTT. Translating gives CASSLAGRDTEAFF.

V is TRBV19 and J is TRBJ1-1; TRBD1 matches 7 bases. V shed 7 bases, J shed 5 bases, and the junction held 4 bases outside the gene matches. Germline CDR1 and CDR2: LNHDA and SQIVND (reference sequence). The CDR3 spans 12 residues. CDR3 nucleotides: TGTGCCAGTACTTTCAGGGGGACTGAAGCTTTCTTT. Translated, it gives CASTFRGTEAFF. The whole variable domain, filled in from reference TRBV19 and TRBJ1-1, reads DGGITQSPKYLFRKEGQNVTLSCEQNLNHDAMYWYRQDPGQGLRLIYYSQIVNDFQKGDIAEGYSVSREKKESFPLTVTSAQKNPTAFYLCASTFRGTEAFFGQGTRLTVV.

V and J are TRBV29-1 and TRBJ2-7; 9 nucleotides agree with TRBD1. Germline V gives CDR1 SQVTM, CDR2 ANQGSEA. The CDR3 covers 14 residues. With V trimmed by 3 bases and J by 6 bases, 9 bases remained unmatched. The CDR3 nucleotides are TGCAGCGTTGACGGTTTCGGGACAGGGAGCGAGCAGTACTTC. Its protein product is CSVDGFGTGSEQYF.

This clone was seen only once. This chain joins TRBV19 and TRBJ2-5; possibly TRBD2 for D (6 bases). The CDR3 spans 14 residues. Germline V gives CDR1 LNHDA, CDR2 SQIVND (reference sequence). Trimming cost V 1 base and J 5 bases, with 11 bases left between them. Here the CDR3 reads CASSIGGSGETQYF. CDR3 nucleotides: TGTGCCAGTAGTATAGGGGGGAGCGGGGAGACCCAGTACTTC.

This clone was recorded a few times. V usage is TRBV9 and J usage is TRBJ2-7, with D tentatively TRBD2 (5 bases). CDR1 SGDLS and CDR2 YYNGEE come from the germline V gene. V lost 3 bases, J lost 4 bases, and 14 bases lay in between. The CDR3 covers 14 residues. CDR3 nucleotides: TGTGCCAGCAGCGGCGGGCCTCAAGGTTACGAGCAGTACTTC. It codes for CASSGGPQGYEQYF.

This clone turned up a few times. This chain connects TRBV29-1 to TRBJ2-1, with 10 bases that match TRBD2. The CDR3 is 16 amino acids. Losses at the gene ends were 8 bases for V and 4 bases for J; bases not matched to a gene: 14. Germline V gene data show CDR1 as SQVTM and CDR2 as ANQGSEA. The CDR3 region has the DNA TGCAGCTCGGGGGGGGGACTAGCGTTCCCTTACAATGAGCAGTTCTTC. It translates to CSSGGGLAFPYNEQFF.

The V gene is TRBV4-2, the J gene TRBJ1-1; 9 nucleotides agree with TRBD1. V shed 4 bases, J shed 4 bases, and the junction held 4 bases outside the gene matches. This CDR3 is 14 amino acids long. CDR1 LGHNA and CDR2 YNFKEQ come from the germline V gene. CDR3 in amino acids: CASSRTTGGTEAFF. The CDR3 region has the DNA TGTGCCAGCAGCCGGACGACAGGGGGCACTGAAGCTTTCTTT.

The V call is TRBV7-2, the J call TRBJ2-7, with D unresolved. With 2 bases removed from V and 2 bases from J, the gap between germline ends came to 7 bases. CDR1 and CDR2 from the germline V gene are SGHTA and FQGNSA. The CDR3 runs 13 residues. DNA of the CDR3: TGTGCCAGCAGCTTAAGGCGAACCTACGAGCAGTACTTC. It specifies CASSLRRTYEQYF. The whole variable domain, filled in from reference TRBV7-2 and TRBJ2-7, reads GAGVSQSPSNKVTEKGKDVELRCDPISGHTALYWYRQSLGQGLEFLIYFQGNSAPDKSGLPSDRFSAERTGGSVSTLTIQRTQQEDSAVYLCASSLRRTYEQYFGPGTRLTVT.

The CDR3 region is CASSFGARNSPLHF. DNA for the CDR3: TGTGCCAGCAGCTTTGGCGCCCGAAACTCACCCCTCCACTTT. The chain is built from TRBV13 and TRBJ1-6, with D unclear. Looked up from germline, CDR1 is PRHDT and CDR2 is FYEKMQ (reference sequence). The CDR3 consists of 14 residues. The V end lost 3 bases, the J end lost 10 bases, and 13 bases lay between the germline ends.